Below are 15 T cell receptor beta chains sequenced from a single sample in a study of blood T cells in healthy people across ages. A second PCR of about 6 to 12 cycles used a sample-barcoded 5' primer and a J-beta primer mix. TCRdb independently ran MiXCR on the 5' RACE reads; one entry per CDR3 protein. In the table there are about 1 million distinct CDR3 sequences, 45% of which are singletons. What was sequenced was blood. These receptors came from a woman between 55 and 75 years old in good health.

This CDR3 reads CASTADRIGSPLHF. The DNA of the CDR3 is TGTGCCAGCACTGCTGACAGGATTGGTTCACCCCTCCACTTT. This sequence joins TRBV25-1 and TRBJ1-6; possibly TRBD1 for D (6 bases). V gave up 7 bases and J gave up 9 bases, with 16 bases separating them. The CDR3 spans 14 residues. Germline V gene lookup returns CDR1 MGHDK and CDR2 SYGVNS.

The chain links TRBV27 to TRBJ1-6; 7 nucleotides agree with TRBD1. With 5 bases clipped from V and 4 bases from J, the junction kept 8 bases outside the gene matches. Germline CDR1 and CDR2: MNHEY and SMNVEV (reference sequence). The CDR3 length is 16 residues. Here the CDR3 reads CASSPPPTGYNSPLHF. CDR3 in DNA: TGTGCCAGCAGTCCACCCCCGACAGGGTATAATTCACCCCTCCACTTT.

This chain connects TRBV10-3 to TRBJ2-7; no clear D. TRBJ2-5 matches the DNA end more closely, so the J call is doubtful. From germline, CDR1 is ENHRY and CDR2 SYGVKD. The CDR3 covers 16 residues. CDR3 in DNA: TGTGCCATCAGTGGAGAGCGAAGTAGGGTCGTGGAGACCCAGTACTTC. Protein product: CAISGERSRVVETQYF.

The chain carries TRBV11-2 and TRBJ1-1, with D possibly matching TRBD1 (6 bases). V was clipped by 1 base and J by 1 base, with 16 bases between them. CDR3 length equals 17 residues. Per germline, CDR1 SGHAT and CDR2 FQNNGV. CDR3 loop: CASSLAPATGSNTEAFF. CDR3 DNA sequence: TGTGCCAGCAGCTTAGCCCCCGCGACAGGTTCGAACACTGAAGCTTTCTTT. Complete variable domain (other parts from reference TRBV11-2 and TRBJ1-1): EAGVAQSPRYKIIEKRQSVAFWCNPISGHATLYWYQQILGQGPKLLIQFQNNGVVDDSQLPKDRFSAERLKGVDSTLKIQPAKLEDSAVYLCASSLAPATGSNTEAFFGQGTRLTVV.

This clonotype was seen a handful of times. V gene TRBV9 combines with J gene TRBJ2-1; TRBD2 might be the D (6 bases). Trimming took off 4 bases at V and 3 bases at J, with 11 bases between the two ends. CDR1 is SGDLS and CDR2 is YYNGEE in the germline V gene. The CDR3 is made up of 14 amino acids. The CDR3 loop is CASSPGLDYNEQFF. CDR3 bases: TGTGCCAGCAGCCCGGGACTCGACTACAATGAGCAGTTCTTC. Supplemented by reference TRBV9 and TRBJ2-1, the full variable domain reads DSGVTQTPKHLITATGQRVTLRCSPRSGDLSVYWYQQSLDQGLQFLIQYYNGEERAKGNILERFSAQQFPDLHSELNLSSLELGDSALYFCASSPGLDYNEQFFGPGTRLTVL.

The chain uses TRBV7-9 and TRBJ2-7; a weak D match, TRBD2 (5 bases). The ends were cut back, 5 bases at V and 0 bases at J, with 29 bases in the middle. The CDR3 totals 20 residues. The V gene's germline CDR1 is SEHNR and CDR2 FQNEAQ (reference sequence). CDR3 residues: CASSLSPGSFSNRLSYEQYF. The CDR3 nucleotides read TGTGCCAGCAGCCTCTCCCCGGGATCCTTTTCTAACCGACTCTCCTACGAGCAGTACTTC.

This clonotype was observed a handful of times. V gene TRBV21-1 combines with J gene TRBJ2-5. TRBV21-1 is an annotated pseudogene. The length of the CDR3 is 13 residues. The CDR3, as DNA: TGTGCCAGCAGCAAACCGACAAGGGAGACCCAGTACTTC. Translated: CASSKPTRETQYF.

This CDR3 reads CASSQESHTSGGIPEQFF. In nucleotides, the CDR3 is TGTGCCAGCAGCCAGGAGAGCCACACTAGCGGGGGGATCCCTGAGCAGTTCTTC. This sequence joins TRBV4-2 and TRBJ2-1, with 12 bases aligning to TRBD2. Germline V lookup: CDR1 LGHNA, CDR2 YNFKEQ. The CDR3 is made up of 18 amino acids. V shed 3 bases, J shed 9 bases, and the junction held 15 bases outside the gene matches.

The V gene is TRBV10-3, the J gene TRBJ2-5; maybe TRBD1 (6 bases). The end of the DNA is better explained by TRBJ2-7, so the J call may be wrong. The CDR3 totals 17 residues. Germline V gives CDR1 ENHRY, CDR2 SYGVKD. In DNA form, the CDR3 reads TGTGCCATCAGTGAAAAAAGCCGGACAGCCATTCTACGCGAGCAGTACTTC. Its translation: CAISEKSRTAILREQYF.

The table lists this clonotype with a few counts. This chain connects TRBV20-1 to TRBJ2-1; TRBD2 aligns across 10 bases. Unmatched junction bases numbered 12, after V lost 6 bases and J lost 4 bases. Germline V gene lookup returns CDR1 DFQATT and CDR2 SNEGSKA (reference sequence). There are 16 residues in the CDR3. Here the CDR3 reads CSARTSGTRIYNEQFF. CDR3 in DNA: TGCAGTGCGCGGACTAGCGGAACTAGGATTTACAATGAGCAGTTCTTC.

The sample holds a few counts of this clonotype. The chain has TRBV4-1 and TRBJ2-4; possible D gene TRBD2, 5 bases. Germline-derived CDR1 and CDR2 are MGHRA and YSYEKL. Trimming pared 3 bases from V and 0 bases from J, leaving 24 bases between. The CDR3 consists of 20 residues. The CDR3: CASSHLIGERVLLAKNIQYF. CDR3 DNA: TGCGCCAGCAGCCACCTCATTGGGGAGAGGGTCCTCCTAGCCAAAAACATTCAGTACTTC.

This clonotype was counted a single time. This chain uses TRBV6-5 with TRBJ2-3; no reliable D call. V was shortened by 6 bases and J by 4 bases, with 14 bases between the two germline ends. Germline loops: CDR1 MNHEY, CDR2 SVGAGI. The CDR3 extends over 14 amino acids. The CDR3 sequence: CASSLTVLADTQYF. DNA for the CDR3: TGTGCCAGCAGCCTAACGGTCCTTGCAGATACGCAGTATTTT.

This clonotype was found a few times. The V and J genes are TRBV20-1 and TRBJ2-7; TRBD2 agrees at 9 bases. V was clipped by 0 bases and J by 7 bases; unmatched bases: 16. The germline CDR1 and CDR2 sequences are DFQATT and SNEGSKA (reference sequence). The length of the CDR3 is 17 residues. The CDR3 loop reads CSARDWLAGLASGEQYF. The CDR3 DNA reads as TGCAGTGCTAGAGATTGGCTAGCGGGGCTAGCTTCGGGGGAGCAGTACTTC.

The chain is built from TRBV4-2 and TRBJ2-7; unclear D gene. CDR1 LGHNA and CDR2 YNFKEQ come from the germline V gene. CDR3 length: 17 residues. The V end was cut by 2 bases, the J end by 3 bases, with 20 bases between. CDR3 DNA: TGTGCCAGCAGCCAAAAATTCGGATTAGAAATCGACTACGAGCAGTACTTC. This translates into CASSQKFGLEIDYEQYF.

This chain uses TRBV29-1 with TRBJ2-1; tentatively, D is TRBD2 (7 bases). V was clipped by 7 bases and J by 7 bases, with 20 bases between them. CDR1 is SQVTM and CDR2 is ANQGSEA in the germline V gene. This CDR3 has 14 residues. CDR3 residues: CSGGGGAMSNEQFF. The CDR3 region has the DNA TGCAGCGGGGGTGGGGGGGCGATGTCGAATGAGCAGTTCTTC.